Following are 15 T cell receptor beta chains from one sample sequenced in a study of blood T cell repertoires in COVID-19. TCRdb's table, derived via immunoSEQ multiplex PCR, lists solely in-frame clones and lacks some. Altogether some 340,000 clones are present, 85% being singletons, with the ten largest covering roughly 3.6%. Sequences were obtained from peripheral blood. These receptors were obtained from a woman younger than 35 with acute or convalescent COVID-19.

This chain links TRBV5-1 with TRBJ2-5; the D gene is possibly TRBD1 (5 bases). The CDR3 extends over 15 amino acids. V was pared by 0 bases and J by 5 bases, with 14 bases between. Germline CDR1 SGHRS, CDR2 YFSETQ. CDR3 in amino acids: CASSLAVGAGETQYF. DNA for the CDR3: TGCGCCAGCAGCTTGGCTGTAGGGGCAGGGGAGACCCAGTACTTC.

The chain joins TRBV6-5 to TRBJ1-1; D might be TRBD1 (5 bases). The germline V gene has CDR1 MNHEY and CDR2 SVGAGI. The V end was cut by 0 bases, the J end by 1 base, with 9 bases between. CDR3 length: 15 amino acids. The CDR3 region has the DNA TGTGCCAGCAGTTACTCAGGCCAGGGGAACACTGAAGCTTTCTTT. This sequence encodes CASSYSGQGNTEAFF.

The chain carries TRBV19 and TRBJ1-6; D is possibly TRBD1 (5 bases). V was trimmed by 5 bases and J by 2 bases, leaving 10 bases between them. Germline V gene data show CDR1 as LNHDA and CDR2 as SQIVND (reference sequence). The CDR3 covers 15 residues. Here the CDR3 DNA reads TGTGCCAGTAGTGTCGAGACAGCCTATAATTCACCCCTCCACTTT. Translated: CASSVETAYNSPLHF.

This clone was counted between two and nine times. The V and J genes are TRBV18 and TRBJ1-1, with D possibly matching TRBD1 (5 bases). The CDR3 loop spans 13 amino acids. V was shortened by 4 bases and J by 3 bases, with 9 bases between the two germline ends. The germline CDR1 and CDR2 sequences are KGHSH and LQKENI. CDR3 region: CASSRQGHTEAFF. CDR3 DNA sequence: TGTGCCAGCTCACGGCAGGGCCACACTGAAGCTTTCTTT.

This chain joins TRBV11-2 and TRBJ1-2, with 10 bases lining up with TRBD1. The V gene end was trimmed by 5 bases and the J gene end by 5 bases; junction bases not matched to a gene: 17. The CDR3 length is 18 residues. Per the germline V gene, CDR1 is SGHAT and CDR2 is FQNNGV. CDR3 DNA: TGTGCCAGCAGCCCTATCGGGGTGACAGGGGGCGCCCGGTATGGCTACACCTTC. It is translated as CASSPIGVTGGARYGYTF.

The CDR3 reads CASSPSRGGRVYNEQFF. DNA for the CDR3: TGCGCCAGCAGCCCAAGCCGGGGCGGGAGGGTATACAATGAGCAGTTCTTC. The chain carries TRBV5-1 and TRBJ2-1; 9 nucleotides agree with TRBD2. The germline gives CDR1 SGHRS, CDR2 YFSETQ. The CDR3 runs 17 residues. The trim removed 4 bases at V and 4 bases at J, leaving 12 bases unmatched.

A single count supports this clone. The chain links TRBV18 to TRBJ1-1; TRBD1 agrees at 12 bases. Per the germline V gene, CDR1 is KGHSH and CDR2 is LQKENI. Losses at the gene ends were 2 bases for V and 7 bases for J; bases not matched to a gene: 8. The CDR3 runs to 16 residues. CDR3 amino acids: CASSPSGTGGQGEAFF. CDR3 DNA sequence: TGTGCCAGCTCACCATCCGGGACAGGGGGCCAGGGTGAAGCTTTCTTT.

V gene TRBV3-1 (or the pseudogene TRBV3-2) combines with J gene TRBJ2-1; unclear D gene. Germline V gives CDR1 LGHDT, CDR2 YNNKEL (reference sequence). This CDR3 region has 15 residues. Trimming pared 0 bases from V and 9 bases from J, leaving 15 bases between. In DNA, the CDR3 is TGTGCCAGCAGCCAAGACGGGTGGCTTTTGGTTGAGCAGTTCTTC. Translation gives CASSQDGWLLVEQFF.

Here the CDR3 DNA reads TGCGCCAGCAGCTTGGGACTTCCGGAGGGCTACTACTACGAGCAGTACTTC. Translated: CASSLGLPEGYYYEQYF. J is TRBJ2-7 and V is TRBV5-1; tentative D call: TRBD2 (6 bases). The CDR3 has 17 amino acids. CDR1 is SGHRS and CDR2 is YFSETQ in the germline V gene. Between the trimmed V and J ends, which lost 0 bases and 3 bases, there was a span of 19 bases.

V is TRBV27 and J is TRBJ2-7; maybe TRBD1 (5 bases). The germline gives CDR1 MNHEY, CDR2 SMNVEV (reference sequence). The CDR3 runs to 14 residues. With 3 bases removed from V and 3 bases from J, the gap between germline ends came to 12 bases. The CDR3 coding sequence is TGTGCCAGCAGTTTTAGGCAGGGCCTCTACGAGCAGTACTTC. Translation gives CASSFRQGLYEQYF.

The V call is TRBV11-2, the J call TRBJ2-2; a possible D gene is TRBD2 (6 bases). The CDR3 runs to 17 residues. The germline V gene has CDR1 SGHAT and CDR2 FQNNGV. V was clipped by 5 bases and J by 5 bases, with 21 bases between them. CDR3 region: CASSRETSFRETGELFF. The CDR3 DNA sequence: TGTGCCAGCAGCAGAGAGACTAGTTTTCGGGAAACCGGGGAGCTGTTTTTT.

The chain is built from TRBV19 and TRBJ2-7, with unresolved D. CDR1 and CDR2 from the germline V gene are LNHDA and SQIVND (reference sequence). Trimming took off 6 bases at V and 0 bases at J, with 15 bases between the two ends. The CDR3 length is 15 residues. CDR3 loop: CASSRSTVNSYEQYF. In DNA, the CDR3 is TGTGCCAGTAGCAGGTCAACAGTGAACTCCTACGAGCAGTACTTC.

The chain recombines TRBV6-5 with TRBJ1-3; D possibly corresponds to TRBD1 (5 bases). Germline V gene lookup returns CDR1 MNHEY and CDR2 SVGAGI. Trimming removed 6 bases at V and 4 bases at J, with 7 bases between. The CDR3 loop spans 12 amino acids. CDR3 amino acids: CASRAGGNTIYF. For the CDR3, the DNA is TGTGCCAGCAGGGCAGGGGGAAACACCATATATTTT.

This clone has just one count. The chain joins TRBV2 to TRBJ1-2, with D possibly being TRBD1 (5 bases). The germline V gene has CDR1 SNHLY and CDR2 FYNNEI. V gave up 4 bases and J gave up 3 bases, with 9 bases separating them. CDR3 length: 13 amino acids. In DNA form, the CDR3 reads TGTGCCAGCAGTGGAAGCAGGGACTATGGCTACACCTTC. Translation gives CASSGSRDYGYTF.

CDR3 nucleotides: TGCAGCGTTGCACACACGGAGAGGACTGAAGCTTTCTTT. Translated, it gives CSVAHTERTEAFF. This chain connects TRBV29-1 to TRBJ1-1, with D unresolved. The V end was cut by 4 bases, the J end by 5 bases, with 14 bases between. This CDR3 is 13 amino acids long. Germline V CDR1 and CDR2: SQVTM, ANQGSEA. Supplemented by reference TRBV29-1 and TRBJ1-1, the full variable domain reads SAVISQKPSRDICQRGTSLTIQCQVDSQVTMMFWYRQQPGQSLTLIATANQGSEATYESGFVIDKFPISRPNLTFSTLTVSNMSPEDSSIYLCSVAHTERTEAFFGQGTRLTVV.